The 20 T cell receptor beta chains in this list originate from one sample, sequenced in a study of response to subunit inactivated influenza vaccine. TCRdb re-called the RT-PCR reads with MiXCR, one entry per CDR3 protein. In the table there are approximately 300,000 distinct CDR3 sequences, 20% to 25% of which are singletons. Here the sequenced sample was PBMCs from blood, taken less than 22 months after vaccination. The receptors were sampled from a man aged 45-69 years who received an inactivated influenza vaccine.

V gene TRBV15 combines with J gene TRBJ1-1; 8 positions match TRBD1. The CDR3 extends over 15 amino acids. CDR1 and CDR2 (germline): LNHNV, YYDKDF (reference sequence). J gave up 0 bases and V 5 bases, and 5 bases lay outside the gene matches. The CDR3 region has the DNA TGTGCCACCAGCCCCCGACAGGGGATGAACACTGAAGCTTTCTTT. It codes for CATSPRQGMNTEAFF.

The chain is built from TRBV5-6 and TRBJ2-7, with 7 positions matching TRBD2. Germline-derived CDR1 and CDR2 are SGHDT and YYEEEE. This CDR3 comprises 15 residues. With 0 bases clipped from V and 2 bases from J, the junction kept 5 bases outside the gene matches. The CDR3 DNA reads as TGTGCCAGCAGCTTGGTCCCGGGAGGAACCTACGAGCAGTACTTC. As protein: CASSLVPGGTYEQYF.

V and J are TRBV7-2 and TRBJ2-5, with 7 bases aligning to TRBD2. Germline loops: CDR1 SGHTA, CDR2 FQGNSA. This CDR3 has 13 residues. V lost 5 bases, J lost 4 bases, and 4 bases stayed unmatched. CDR3 sequence (DNA): TGTGCCAGCAGCATGGGACTACGAGAGACCCAGTACTTC. As protein: CASSMGLRETQYF.

This rearrangement joins TRBV28 to TRBJ1-2, with 9 bases fitting TRBD1. V gave up 6 bases and J gave up 7 bases; unmatched junction bases: 9. Germline assignment: CDR1 MDHEN and CDR2 SYDVKM. The CDR3 totals 14 residues. The CDR3 nucleotides are TGTGCCAGCAGACCAGGACAGGGGCGGCGTGGCTACACCTTC. Translated: CASRPGQGRRGYTF.

The rearrangement uses TRBV12-3 or TRBV12-4 and TRBJ1-6; 8 nucleotides line up with TRBD1. The CDR3 runs to 14 residues. The J segment lost 7 bases and the V segment lost 4 bases, leaving 3 bases of the junction unmatched. The CDR3 DNA sequence: TGTGCCAGCAGTTACGACAGGGGAAATTCACCCCTCCACTTT. Encoded protein: CASSYDRGNSPLHF.

This clonotype was detected only a few times. V gene TRBV12-3 or TRBV12-4 combines with J gene TRBJ2-5; TRBD1 agrees at 7 bases. The trim removed 5 bases at V and 1 base at J, leaving 7 bases unmatched. The CDR3 loop spans 15 amino acids. The CDR3 region is CASSPGQTIQETQYF. The CDR3 DNA is TGTGCCAGCAGTCCGGGACAGACTATCCAAGAGACCCAGTACTTC.

The chain employs TRBV30 and TRBJ1-2; a possible D gene is TRBD1 (6 bases). V was cut by 2 bases and J by 3 bases, with 16 bases left in between. The germline V gene has CDR1 GTSNPN and CDR2 SVGIG (reference sequence). The length of the CDR3 is 15 residues. This CDR3 reads CAWSPPGHTYYGYTF. The CDR3 nucleotides are TGTGCCTGGAGTCCTCCGGGACACACTTACTATGGCTACACCTTC.

This clonotype was counted between two and nine times. V gene TRBV24-1 combines with J gene TRBJ1-1; tentative D call: TRBD1 (6 bases). The CDR3 loop spans 14 amino acids. Deletions cut 11 bases from V and 1 base from J, with 16 bases between. Per germline, CDR1 KGHDR and CDR2 SFDVKD. The CDR3 bases are TGTGCCATCCTTTTCCGGGACAAGAACACTGAAGCTTTCTTT. It translates to CAILFRDKNTEAFF.

The chain carries TRBV4-1 and TRBJ2-3; no definite D call. V was pared by 3 bases and J by 2 bases, with 9 bases between. This CDR3 contains 14 residues. Germline-derived CDR1 and CDR2 are MGHRA and YSYEKL. CDR3 sequence reads: CASSQRFNTDTQYF. As DNA, the CDR3 is TGCGCCAGCAGCCAGCGTTTCAACACAGATACGCAGTATTTT.

The genes are TRBV6-2 or TRBV6-3 and TRBJ2-2; 7 bases align to TRBD1. V dropped 5 bases and J dropped 3; count of bases not matched to a gene: 9. The CDR3 is made up of 16 amino acids. Germline V gene data show CDR1 as MNHEY and CDR2 as SVGEGT. CDR3 DNA sequence: TGTGCCAGCAGTCGCAGCACAGGGGTTCACACCGGGGAGCTGTTTTTT. Protein sequence: CASSRSTGVHTGELFF.

The chain employs TRBV7-9 and TRBJ2-2; 8 bases are shared with TRBD1. Germline V lookup: CDR1 SEHNR, CDR2 FQNEAQ (reference sequence). Germline trimming cut 1 base from V and 5 bases from J; bases unmatched to any gene: 6. The CDR3 covers 16 residues. DNA for the CDR3: TGTGCCAGCAGCTTAGGCGCAGGGGGCCCTACCGGGGAGCTGTTTTTT. Translated: CASSLGAGGPTGELFF. The full variable domain, completed using reference TRBV7-9 and TRBJ2-2, is DTGVSQNPRHKITKRGQNVTFRCDPISEHNRLYWYRQTLGQGPEFLTYFQNEAQLEKSRLLSDRFSAERPKGSFSTLEIQRTEQGDSAMYLCASSLGAGGPTGELFFGEGSRLTVL.

This chain uses TRBV10-3 with TRBJ2-3; perhaps TRBD1 as D (5 bases). This CDR3 spans 14 amino acids. Germline assignment: CDR1 ENHRY and CDR2 SYGVKD. V lost 5 bases, J lost 4 bases, and 13 bases lay in between. This CDR3 is CAISSQTRADTQYF. CDR3 nucleotides: TGTGCCATCAGTTCTCAGACCAGGGCAGATACGCAGTATTTT.

In its sample, this clonotype was seen a few times. The chain recombines TRBV29-1 with TRBJ2-2; D remains unclear. This CDR3 is 13 amino acids long. V lost 3 bases to trimming and J lost 2 bases, with 7 bases between them. Germline CDR1 and CDR2: SQVTM and ANQGSEA. The DNA of the CDR3 is TGCAGCGTTGAGTCCCCCAACACCGGGGAGCTGTTTTTT. Protein product: CSVESPNTGELFF.

CDR3 residues: CASSAKYEQYF. Written as DNA, the CDR3 is TGTGCCAGCAGCGCCAAATACGAGCAGTACTTC. The V and J genes are TRBV7-9 and TRBJ2-7; D call uncertain. Trimming removed 5 bases from V and 4 bases from J, with 6 bases in between. This CDR3 comprises 11 residues. Germline CDR1 reads SEHNR; CDR2 reads FQNEAQ (reference sequence).

This clonotype was detected only a few times. Written as DNA, the CDR3 is TGTGCCAGCAGCTTCCCACAGGGTAACACCGGGGAGCTGTTTTTT. Its protein is CASSFPQGNTGELFF. The rearrangement links TRBV11-2 to TRBJ2-2, with a weak D call TRBD1 (6 bases). In germline, CDR1 is SGHAT, CDR2 FQNNGV. The CDR3 runs to 15 residues. Trimming removed 3 bases at V and 2 bases at J, with 10 bases between.

The chain links TRBV5-4 to TRBJ1-2, with 10 bases identical to TRBD1. The CDR3 contains 14 residues. Germline assignment: CDR1 SGHNT and CDR2 YYREEE (reference sequence). V dropped 4 bases and J dropped 6; count of bases not matched to a gene: 6. For the CDR3, the DNA is TGTGCCAGCAGCCAAGGGACAGGGGTGGATGGCTACACCTTC. Translated: CASSQGTGVDGYTF.

The J gene is TRBJ1-5, the V gene TRBV6-1; unclear D gene. The CDR3 is 15 residues long. Germline V lookup: CDR1 MNHNS, CDR2 SASEGT. V was clipped by 1 base and J by 1 base, with 8 bases between them. The CDR3 protein is CASSEGHPSNQPQHF. CDR3 in DNA: TGTGCCAGCAGTGAAGGGCACCCGAGCAATCAGCCCCAGCATTTT.

This clonotype was observed a few times. The chain carries TRBV30 and TRBJ1-2; D is unclear. Trimming removed 6 bases from V and 4 bases from J, with 9 bases in between. Germline CDR1 and CDR2: GTSNPN and SVGIG (reference sequence). The CDR3 consists of 11 residues. The DNA for the CDR3 is TGTGCCTGCGGACGGAGCTATGGCTACACCTTC. Translated, it gives CACGRSYGYTF.

V is TRBV5-5 and J is TRBJ1-3; possibly TRBD1 for D (6 bases). This CDR3 region has 16 residues. V lost 3 bases to trimming and J lost 0 bases, with 13 bases between them. Germline-derived CDR1 and CDR2 are SGHKS and YYEKEE (reference sequence). CDR3 bases: TGTGCCAGCAGCTCCTCGACAGGAACCTCTGGAAACACCATATATTTT. Its translation: CASSSSTGTSGNTIYF.

J is TRBJ2-7 and V is TRBV7-2; D gene unclear. The CDR3 is 14 residues long. CDR1 and CDR2 (germline): SGHTA, FQGNSA. Trimming took 2 bases from V and 2 from J, leaving 10 bases between them. The CDR3 protein is CASSLKVGTYEQYF. The DNA of the CDR3 is TGTGCCAGCAGCTTAAAAGTTGGCACCTACGAGCAGTACTTC.